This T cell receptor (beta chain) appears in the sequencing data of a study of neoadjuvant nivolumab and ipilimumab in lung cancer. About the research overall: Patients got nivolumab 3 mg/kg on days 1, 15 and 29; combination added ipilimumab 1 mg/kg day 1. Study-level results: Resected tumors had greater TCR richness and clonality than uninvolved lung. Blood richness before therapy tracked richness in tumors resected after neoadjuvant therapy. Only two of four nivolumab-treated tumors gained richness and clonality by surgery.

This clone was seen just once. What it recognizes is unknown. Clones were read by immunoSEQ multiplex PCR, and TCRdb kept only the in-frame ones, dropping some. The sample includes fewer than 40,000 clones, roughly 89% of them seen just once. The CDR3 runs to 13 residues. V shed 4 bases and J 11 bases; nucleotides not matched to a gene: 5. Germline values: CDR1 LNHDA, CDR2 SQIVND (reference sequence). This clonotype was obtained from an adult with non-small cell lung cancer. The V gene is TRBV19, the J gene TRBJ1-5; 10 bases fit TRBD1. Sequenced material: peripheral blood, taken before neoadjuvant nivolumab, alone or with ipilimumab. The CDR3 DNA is TGTGCCAGTAGTAGGGACAGGGGTATGGCCCAGCATTTT. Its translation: CASSRDRGMAQHF.